Each of the 13 T cell receptor beta chains below was sequenced from the same sample in a study of blood T cells in healthy people across ages. PCR was performed a second time for roughly 7 to 11 cycles using a sample-barcoded 5' primer and a J-beta primer mix. TCRdb passed the 5' RACE reads through MiXCR, listing each CDR3 protein once. The table has about 1.4 million distinct CDR3 sequences, around 59% seen once. Sequencing used blood. The receptors were sampled from a man aged 18 to 35 in good health.

This clonotype was detected only a few times. J is TRBJ2-7 and V is TRBV29-1; TRBD1 matches 10 bases. Germline lookup yields CDR1 SQVTM and CDR2 ANQGSEA. Unmatched junction bases numbered 6, after V lost 5 bases and J lost 5 bases. The CDR3 sequence is 13 residues long. Written as DNA, the CDR3 is TGCAGCGTTCCGGGACAGGGGTTTAACGAGCAGTACTTC. Protein sequence: CSVPGQGFNEQYF.

The chain combines TRBV2 with TRBJ2-4; 10 positions agree with TRBD2. CDR1 SNHLY and CDR2 FYNNEI come from the germline V gene. V shed 5 bases, J shed 8 bases, and the junction held 6 bases outside the gene matches. The CDR3 consists of 14 residues. The CDR3 sequence: CASSKGLAYHIQYF. The CDR3, as DNA: TGTGCCAGCAGTAAGGGACTAGCGTACCACATTCAGTACTTC.

With respect to this clonotype: A much larger clone lies a single base off, so this may be a read error. The chain has TRBV7-9 and TRBJ2-7, with TRBD2 as a possible D gene (6 bases). V shed 5 bases and J shed 3 bases, with 11 bases lying between them. The CDR3 contains 13 residues. Germline V gives CDR1 SEHNR, CDR2 FQNEAQ (reference sequence). The CDR3 sequence is CASSVVGLYEQYF. CDR3 DNA sequence: TGTGCCAGCAGCGTAGTGGGACTCTACGAGCAGTACTTC.

This clonotype turned up a few times. The genes are TRBV12-3 or TRBV12-4 and TRBJ2-7; D is unclear. The CDR3 is made up of 14 amino acids. The V and J ends lost 0 bases and 2 bases respectively, with 8 bases between them. The CDR3 nucleotides read TGTGCCAGCAGTTTAGCGCTATCCCCCTACGAGCAGTACTTC. Translating gives CASSLALSPYEQYF.

The sample holds one count of this clonotype. The CDR3 reads CASTSQGGRNSPLHF. In DNA, the CDR3 is TGTGCCAGCACTTCGCAGGGGGGGCGGAATTCACCCCTCCACTTT. V usage is TRBV12-3 or TRBV12-4 and J usage is TRBJ1-6; TRBD1 aligns across 7 bases. Trimming cost V 7 bases and J 7 bases; bases outside gene matches: 10. The CDR3 is 15 amino acids.

The V call is TRBV2, the J call TRBJ2-2, with TRBD1 as a possible D gene (6 bases). There are 14 residues in the CDR3. The germline gives CDR1 SNHLY, CDR2 FYNNEI. Trimming pared 7 bases from V and 4 bases from J, leaving 13 bases between. The CDR3 protein is CASKLTGSTGELFF. The CDR3 bases are TGTGCCAGCAAACTAACAGGGAGCACCGGGGAGCTGTTTTTT.

The V call is TRBV14, the J call TRBJ2-1; D is uncertain. Trimming pared 3 bases from V and 7 bases from J, leaving 7 bases between. The CDR3 spans 12 residues. Per germline, CDR1 SGHDN and CDR2 FVKESK. The CDR3 bases are TGTGCCAGCAGCCACTATAGGAATGAGCAGTTCTTC. This sequence encodes CASSHYRNEQFF.

The rearrangement uses TRBV4-1 and TRBJ2-1; a possible D gene is TRBD1 (6 bases). Trimming left V 0 bases short and J 5 bases short, with 23 bases between. Germline values: CDR1 MGHRA, CDR2 YSYEKL. This CDR3 comprises 19 residues. The DNA of the CDR3 is TGCGCCAGCAGCCAAGATGATCGAACCGGGACATCTAAGAACAATGAGCAGTTCTTC. Protein product: CASSQDDRTGTSKNNEQFF.

The chain is built from TRBV11-2 and TRBJ2-1; 8 bases are a match to TRBD2. CDR1 and CDR2 from the germline V gene are SGHAT and FQNNGV. This CDR3 contains 16 residues. Trimming at V came to 4 bases and at J to 6 bases, leaving 11 bases not matched to a gene. In DNA form, the CDR3 reads TGTGCCAGCAGCTCCCCCTTATCGGGGGGGCCCAATGAGCAGTTCTTC. It is translated as CASSSPLSGGPNEQFF.

V usage is TRBV12-3 or TRBV12-4 and J usage is TRBJ2-7; D is uncertain. The CDR3 covers 16 residues. V was pared by 4 bases and J by 0 bases, with 16 bases between. The CDR3 region is CASSSSQSGFSYEQYF. CDR3 nucleotides: TGTGCCAGCAGTTCATCACAGTCAGGATTCTCCTACGAGCAGTACTTC.

This clonotype has a single count. This chain links TRBV7-2 with TRBJ1-6; 12 bases are a match to TRBD1. The CDR3 length is 16 residues. CDR1 is SGHTA and CDR2 is FQGNSA in the germline V gene. After removal of 1 base from V and 10 bases from J, the junction contained 5 bases not matched to a gene. In DNA, the CDR3 is TGTGCCAGCAGCTTAGGGGACAGGGGGCGCCGATCACCCCTCCACTTT. Protein product: CASSLGDRGRRSPLHF.

The chain carries TRBV6-6 and TRBJ2-5; 10 bases match TRBD2. The CDR3 consists of 17 residues. Trimming at V came to 6 bases and at J to 0 bases, leaving 10 bases not matched to a gene. From germline, CDR1 is MNHNY and CDR2 SVGAGI (reference sequence). CDR3: CASSSGTSATYQETQYF. CDR3 nucleotide sequence: TGTGCCAGCAGCTCCGGGACTAGCGCCACGTACCAAGAGACCCAGTACTTC.

The chain employs TRBV7-2 and TRBJ2-3, with a possible D match to TRBD1 (6 bases). Trimming stripped 6 bases from V and 4 bases from J, with 23 bases between. Germline V gives CDR1 SGHTA, CDR2 FQGNSA. The CDR3 runs 17 residues. The CDR3 DNA reads TGTGCCAGCAGTCGAAGACAGGACTGGAGCACAGCAGATACGCAGTATTTT. This sequence encodes CASSRRQDWSTADTQYF.